The 23 T cell receptor beta chains below all came from one sample that was sequenced in a study of shared clonotypes between healthy human individuals. Only in-frame clones appear in the TCRdb table, and some are missing; sequencing was by immunoSEQ multiplex PCR. The data contain 2 million to 3 million clones, approximately 94% of them seen just once; the ten biggest clones take up 0.36%. The sample was naive CD4+ T cells from PBMCs. Indicated subset: CD45RA+ positively selected. Receptors were obtained from a man aged 18 to 29 in good health. Some clones in this sample may be carry-over from other donors' samples.

The V gene is TRBV28, the J gene TRBJ2-7; D is ambiguous. This CDR3 is built from 13 residues. V lost 6 bases, J lost 0 bases, and 9 bases lay in between. Germline CDR1 is MDHEN and CDR2 is SYDVKM. CDR3 residues: CASSTANSYEQYF. As DNA, the CDR3 is TGTGCCAGCAGCACCGCAAACTCCTACGAGCAGTACTTC.

Only one count was recorded for this clone. This chain joins TRBV2 and TRBJ2-7; 13 bases match TRBD2. V trimming: 4 bases; J trimming: 6 bases; junction bases outside the gene matches: 12. This CDR3 is 17 amino acids long. The germline V gene has CDR1 SNHLY and CDR2 FYNNEI. This CDR3 is CASSGTSGRALLGEQYF. The CDR3 DNA reads as TGTGCCAGCAGTGGCACTAGCGGGAGGGCCTTGTTGGGCGAGCAGTACTTC. Full variable domain (rest looked up from reference TRBV2 and TRBJ2-7): EPEVTQTPSHQVTQMGQEVILRCVPISNHLYFYWYRQILGQKVEFLVSFYNNEISEKSEIFDDQFSVERPDGSNFTLKIRSTKLEDSAMYFCASSGTSGRALLGEQYFGPGTRLTVT.

J is TRBJ1-5 and V is TRBV27, with 7 bases fitting TRBD1. V trimming: 5 bases; J trimming: 0 bases; junction bases outside the gene matches: 10. The CDR3 has 17 amino acids. Germline-derived CDR1 and CDR2 are MNHEY and SMNVEV (reference sequence). The CDR3 protein is CASSPGTDPYSNQPQHF. CDR3 in DNA: TGTGCCAGCAGTCCTGGGACAGATCCTTATAGCAATCAGCCCCAGCATTTT.

This rearrangement joins TRBV29-1 to TRBJ1-1; no definite D call. CDR1 and CDR2 (germline): SQVTM, ANQGSEA. Trimming shortened V by 4 bases and J by 1 base, and 16 bases separated the two germline ends. The CDR3 runs 15 residues. The CDR3 reads CSVGGKGRGNTEAFF. The CDR3 coding sequence is TGCAGCGTTGGCGGAAAGGGCAGAGGGAACACTGAAGCTTTCTTT. Supplemented by reference TRBV29-1 and TRBJ1-1, the full variable domain reads SAVISQKPSRDICQRGTSLTIQCQVDSQVTMMFWYRQQPGQSLTLIATANQGSEATYESGFVIDKFPISRPNLTFSTLTVSNMSPEDSSIYLCSVGGKGRGNTEAFFGQGTRLTVV.

The chain couples TRBV14 to TRBJ2-7; TRBD2 matches at 10 bases. The CDR3 is made up of 13 amino acids. V shed 1 base, J shed 12 bases, and the junction held 6 bases outside the gene matches. CDR1 and CDR2 (germline): SGHDN, FVKESK. The CDR3 DNA is TGTGCCAGCAGCCAAGTTTCTAGCGGGAGCTGGTACTTC. It encodes CASSQVSSGSWYF.

The chain's CDR3 is CASSFGIVGTGNTIYF. The CDR3 DNA is TGTGCCAGCAGTTTTGGGATCGTGGGGACTGGAAACACCATATATTTT. V is TRBV28 and J is TRBJ1-3; D unclear. Deletions cut 3 bases from V and 2 bases from J, with 14 bases between. Per germline, CDR1 MDHEN and CDR2 SYDVKM. The CDR3 covers 16 residues.

V usage is TRBV21-1 and J usage is TRBJ1-4; the D call TRBD1 from the table was never checked on the DNA. TRBV21-1 is flagged as a pseudogene. This CDR3 spans 14 amino acids. The CDR3: CASSMTGVNEKLFF. The CDR3 DNA reads TGTGCCAGCAGCATGACAGGGGTGAATGAAAAACTGTTTTTT.

The chain uses TRBV25-1 and TRBJ2-3; D not certain. CDR1 and CDR2 from the germline V gene are MGHDK and SYGVNS. V was cut by 2 bases and J by 8 bases, with 20 bases left in between. The CDR3 covers 16 residues. The CDR3, as DNA: TGTGCCAGCAGTGAAAAGCAACGGACCGCCCGAGGTACGCAGTATTTT. It is translated as CASSEKQRTARGTQYF.

V usage is TRBV11-2 and J usage is TRBJ1-1; 8 nucleotides line up with TRBD1. There are 14 residues in the CDR3. Germline lookup yields CDR1 SGHAT and CDR2 FQNNGV. V shed 2 bases, J shed 4 bases, and the junction held 3 bases outside the gene matches. DNA for the CDR3: TGTGCCAGCAGCTTACAGGGGGCGGTCACTGAAGCTTTCTTT. It translates to CASSLQGAVTEAFF.

The rearrangement joins TRBV27 to TRBJ2-3; D possibly corresponds to TRBD2 (6 bases). CDR1 is MNHEY and CDR2 is SMNVEV in the germline V gene (reference sequence). CDR3 length: 16 amino acids. The germline V and J ends were trimmed by 6 bases and 0 bases, with 16 bases remaining between them. The CDR3 region is CASSLGFSGSTDTQYF. CDR3 DNA: TGTGCCAGCAGCCTGGGGTTTAGCGGAAGCACAGATACGCAGTATTTT.

With regard to this clone: The same CDR3 can be traced to other DNA sequences in this sample. This chain links TRBV5-1 with TRBJ2-5; D ambiguous. The germline gives CDR1 SGHRS, CDR2 YFSETQ. The CDR3 is 13 amino acids. Trimming took off 4 bases at V and 1 base at J, with 8 bases between the two ends. In DNA, the CDR3 is TGCGCCAGCAGCCTAGACGGCCAAGAGACCCAGTACTTC. It translates to CASSLDGQETQYF.

V is TRBV6-1 and J is TRBJ2-1, with 12 bases aligning to TRBD2. CDR3 length equals 14 residues. V trimming: 7 bases; J trimming: 2 bases; junction bases outside the gene matches: 0. Germline CDR1 reads MNHNS; CDR2 reads SASEGT. The CDR3 protein is CASTSGRAYNEQFF. As DNA, the CDR3 is TGTGCCAGCACTAGCGGGAGGGCCTACAATGAGCAGTTCTTC.

The chain couples TRBV6-4 to TRBJ2-1; unclear D gene. The V end was cut by 2 bases, the J end by 15 bases, with 23 bases between. This CDR3 is built from 15 residues. Looked up from germline, CDR1 is MRHNA and CDR2 is SNTAGT. CDR3 residues: CASSDNVTHHLDVFF. The DNA of the CDR3 is TGTGCCAGCAGTGACAACGTGACTCACCACCTTGATGTGTTCTTC.

The J gene is TRBJ2-5, the V gene TRBV5-1, with TRBD1 matching 7 bases. The germline gives CDR1 SGHRS, CDR2 YFSETQ. CDR3 length: 16 amino acids. V gave up 4 bases and J gave up 3 bases; unmatched junction bases: 12. The DNA of the CDR3 is TGCGCCAGCAGCCGGGGATTGGGACAGACTAAAGAGACCCAGTACTTC. The encoded protein is CASSRGLGQTKETQYF. Variable domain in full (rest from reference TRBV5-1 and TRBJ2-5): KAGVTQTPRYLIKTRGQQVTLSCSPISGHRSVSWYQQTPGQGLQFLFEYFSETQRNKGNFPGRFSGRQFSNSRSEMNVSTLELGDSALYLCASSRGLGQTKETQYFGPGTRLLVL.

The chain joins TRBV28 to TRBJ2-2; 7 bases line up with TRBD2. V shed 5 bases, J shed 5 bases, and the junction held 14 bases outside the gene matches. Per the germline V gene, CDR1 is MDHEN and CDR2 is SYDVKM. The CDR3 runs to 17 residues. Here the CDR3 DNA reads TGTGCCAGCAGTCCCGAAGACTGGGGAGCGGGGACCGGGGAGCTGTTTTTT. Translated: CASSPEDWGAGTGELFF.

V usage is TRBV10-3 and J usage is TRBJ2-7; the match to TRBD2 covers 9 bases. The CDR3 covers 14 residues. Germline CDR1 reads ENHRY; CDR2 reads SYGVKD. Losses at the gene ends were 7 bases for V and 1 base for J; bases not matched to a gene: 5. The CDR3 spells CAINRLADSYEQYF. In DNA form, the CDR3 reads TGTGCCATCAACCGACTAGCGGATTCCTACGAGCAGTACTTC.

The chain is built from TRBV30 and TRBJ2-5; a possible D gene is TRBD2 (5 bases). Germline lookup yields CDR1 GTSNPN and CDR2 SVGIG (reference sequence). Trimming shortened V by 2 bases and J by 5 bases, and 18 bases separated the two germline ends. This CDR3 is 15 amino acids long. CDR3: CAWSTSGPRRETQYF. The DNA for the CDR3 is TGTGCCTGGAGTACAAGCGGCCCACGGAGGGAGACCCAGTACTTC.

This CDR3 is CASSLTGDSPPEAFF. CDR3 DNA sequence: TGCGCCAGCAGCTTGACCGGTGACAGTCCCCCGGAAGCTTTCTTT. The V and J genes are TRBV5-1 and TRBJ1-1; tentative D call: TRBD1 (5 bases). Germline V gene data show CDR1 as SGHRS and CDR2 as YFSETQ. CDR3 length: 15 amino acids. V lost 1 base and J lost 8, with 18 bases in between.

For the CDR3, the DNA is TGTGCCAGCAGACTAGCGGGAGAAGGGGACGAGCAGTACTTC. This gives the protein CASRLAGEGDEQYF. The chain carries TRBV6-6 and TRBJ2-7; TRBD2 matches 11 bases. The CDR3 sequence is 14 residues long. From germline, CDR1 is MNHNY and CDR2 SVGAGI (reference sequence). V lost 6 bases to trimming and J lost 5 bases; unmatched junction nucleotides: 6.

This sequence joins TRBV6-6 and TRBJ1-5; weak D call: TRBD1 (5 bases). The length of the CDR3 is 15 residues. V dropped 6 bases and J dropped 6 bases, with 18 bases sitting between them. From germline, CDR1 is MNHNY and CDR2 SVGAGI (reference sequence). The CDR3 here is CASRNPGTLSQPQHF. The CDR3 coding sequence is TGTGCCAGCAGGAACCCCGGGACTCTGAGTCAGCCCCAGCATTTT.

This clone showed up just once. V gene TRBV5-1 combines with J gene TRBJ2-5; the D is unclear. Trimming cost V 2 bases and J 9 bases, with 11 bases left between them. Germline values: CDR1 SGHRS, CDR2 YFSETQ. The CDR3 totals 12 residues. DNA of the CDR3: TGCGCCAGCAGCTTACACGACGGAGCCCAGTACTTC. Amino acid sequence: CASSLHDGAQYF.

V and J are TRBV7-2 and TRBJ2-5; possibly TRBD2 for D (5 bases). Germline-derived CDR1 and CDR2 are SGHTA and FQGNSA. Trimming stripped 5 bases from V and 5 bases from J, with 15 bases between. CDR3 size: 14 residues. CDR3 amino acids: CASSRAVGEETQYF. In nucleotides, the CDR3 is TGTGCCAGCAGCAGGGCCGTGGGAGAGGAGACCCAGTACTTC. Using reference TRBV7-2 and TRBJ2-5 for the parts outside the CDR3, the full variable domain is GAGVSQSPSNKVTEKGKDVELRCDPISGHTALYWYRQSLGQGLEFLIYFQGNSAPDKSGLPSDRFSAERTGGSVSTLTIQRTQQEDSAVYLCASSRAVGEETQYFGPGTRLLVL.

V is TRBV19 and J is TRBJ1-4; no clear D gene. This CDR3 is 16 amino acids long. Germline CDR1 and CDR2: LNHDA and SQIVND (reference sequence). V shed 5 bases and J shed 4 bases, with 17 bases lying between them. The CDR3: CASSLHSQRYNEKLFF. DNA of the CDR3: TGTGCCAGTAGTCTCCACTCACAGAGATATAATGAAAAACTGTTTTTT.